The 10 T cell receptor beta chains below were found in one sample sequenced in a study of T-cell reconstitution after alpha-beta-depleted transplantation in children. Library preparation (for TCRbeta) was performed with unique molecular identifiers. TCRdb analysed the PCR reads with MiXCR anew, one entry per CDR3 protein. The repertoire holds about 420,000 distinct CDR3 sequences, with 15% to 20% as singletons. The source material was PBMCs, mostly from graft donor cells, sampled 360 days after TCRalphabeta/CD19-depleted stem cell transplant. The receptors here all came from a boy in the first two years of life who had a stem cell transplant for Wiskott-Aldrich syndrome, so the T cells may come from the graft donor.

This clonotype was seen more than once but under ten times. The chain uses TRBV6-2 or TRBV6-3 and TRBJ2-1; TRBD1 aligns across 9 bases. From germline, CDR1 is MNHEY and CDR2 SVGEGT. Losses at the gene ends were 0 bases for V and 4 bases for J; bases not matched to a gene: 7. There are 17 residues in the CDR3. CDR3 DNA: TGTGCCAGCAGTTACTCGAAAGACAGGGGGTGGTACAATGAGCAGTTCTTC. It is translated as CASSYSKDRGWYNEQFF.

This clonotype was seen repeatedly, ten times or more. The gene calls are TRBV5-1 and TRBJ2-5; D perhaps matches TRBD2 (6 bases). The CDR3 extends over 11 amino acids. V shed 4 bases and J shed 7 bases, with 8 bases lying between them. The V gene's germline CDR1 is SGHRS and CDR2 YFSETQ. CDR3 protein: CASSQEGTQYF. The CDR3 coding sequence is TGCGCCAGCAGCCAGGAGGGGACCCAGTACTTC.

This clonotype occurred many times. The rearrangement uses TRBV5-1 and TRBJ2-3; 10 positions match TRBD2. V was clipped by 1 base and J by 3 bases; unmatched bases: 14. The germline V gene encodes CDR1 SGHRS and CDR2 YFSETQ. CDR3 length: 19 residues. The DNA for the CDR3 is TGCGCCAGCAGCTTGACCGGATCTCTAGCGGGGGAGAAGACAGATACGCAGTATTTT. Protein sequence: CASSLTGSLAGEKTDTQYF. Using reference TRBV5-1 and TRBJ2-3 for the parts outside the CDR3, the full variable domain is KAGVTQTPRYLIKTRGQQVTLSCSPISGHRSVSWYQQTPGQGLQFLFEYFSETQRNKGNFPGRFSGRQFSNSRSEMNVSTLELGDSALYLCASSLTGSLAGEKTDTQYFGPGTRLTVL.

This clonotype turned up a few times. The chain employs TRBV4-3 and TRBJ2-5; maybe TRBD1 (5 bases). V was cut by 6 bases and J by 5 bases, with 19 bases left in between. Germline lookup yields CDR1 LGHNA and CDR2 YSLEER. The CDR3 is 15 amino acids. The CDR3 loop is CASSHTVPPGETQYF. Here the CDR3 DNA reads TGCGCCAGCAGTCATACCGTCCCTCCAGGGGAGACCCAGTACTTC.

A word on this clonotype: The CDR3 does not close with the conserved phenylalanine or tryptophan, likely indicating a read error. This rearrangement joins TRBV28 to TRBJ2-5; maybe TRBD1 (6 bases). Trimming took off 1 base at V and 1 base at J, with 25 bases between the two ends. The germline V gene has CDR1 MDHEN and CDR2 SYDVKM. The CDR3 contains 20 residues. The CDR3 sequence is CASSLFSGVFETGSQETQYY. The CDR3, as DNA: TGTGCCAGCAGTTTATTTAGTGGGGTTTTCGAGACAGGAAGCCAAGAGACCCAGTACTAC.

This clonotype has ten or more counts. The chain carries TRBV5-1 and TRBJ2-7; 7 bases agree with TRBD1. The V gene end was trimmed by 2 bases and the J gene end by 3 bases; junction bases not matched to a gene: 5. Germline V lookup: CDR1 SGHRS, CDR2 YFSETQ. The CDR3 covers 14 residues. In DNA form, the CDR3 reads TGCGCCAGCAGCTTAACGGGACAGTTCTACGAGCAGTACTTC. As protein: CASSLTGQFYEQYF.

The CDR3 DNA is TGCGCCAGCAGCAGCCGGGGCCAGCGGACCGGGGAGCTGTTTTTT. It translates to CASSSRGQRTGELFF. The J gene is TRBJ2-2, the V gene TRBV5-1, with D perhaps given as TRBD1 or TRBD2 (5 bases each). The germline V and J ends were trimmed by 4 bases and 5 bases, with 15 bases remaining between them. The CDR3 has 15 amino acids. The V gene's germline CDR1 is SGHRS and CDR2 YFSETQ.

In its sample, this clonotype was seen a few times. The J gene is TRBJ2-7, the V gene TRBV6-1; D is possibly TRBD2 (5 bases). Germline-derived CDR1 and CDR2 are MNHNS and SASEGT. The CDR3 sequence is 15 residues long. V dropped 2 bases and J dropped 0 bases, with 11 bases sitting between them. CDR3 in DNA: TGTGCCAGCAGTGAATCCCCGGGGAGCTCCTACGAGCAGTACTTC. Protein product: CASSESPGSSYEQYF.

This clonotype was detected once. This chain uses TRBV7-9 with TRBJ2-7; 7 bases are shared with TRBD1. The trim removed 7 bases at V and 3 bases at J, leaving 9 bases unmatched. Germline values: CDR1 SEHNR, CDR2 FQNEAQ (reference sequence). This CDR3 region has 14 residues. The CDR3 reads CASNTGDPYYEQYF. CDR3 coding DNA: TGTGCCAGCAATACAGGGGATCCTTACTACGAGCAGTACTTC.

There are a few counts of this clonotype. The gene calls are TRBV2 and TRBJ1-5; no reliable D call. Per germline, CDR1 SNHLY and CDR2 FYNNEI. Trimming took off 2 bases at V and 7 bases at J, with 9 bases between the two ends. The CDR3 length is 13 residues. The CDR3 DNA reads TGTGCCAGCAGTGAAACCCACGTGCAGCCCCAGCATTTT. This encodes CASSETHVQPQHF.